This T cell receptor beta chain was documented in a study of blood T cell repertoires in COVID-19. Whole-study context: COVID-19 samples from acute and convalescent phases originated in the United States, Italy and Spain. The cDNA or gDNA used as material had been derived from T cells, B-cell-depleted T cells, or PBMCs.

Germline assignment: CDR1 SGHTA and CDR2 FQGNSA. V was trimmed by 5 bases and J by 2 bases, leaving 16 bases between them. The CDR3 consists of 16 residues. Authors' methods: Estimates of nucleated cell counts were drawn from the amplification of reference gene primers. Method: immunoSEQ multiplex PCR; TCRdb's copy keeps in-frame clones and lacks some. That table supplies the V and J calls and clone size; D and trimming were determined from the DNA. The data show hundreds of thousands of clones, with approximately 88% seen just once and 6.5% held by the top ten. This sequence originates from a man in his 60s who had recovered from COVID-19. Source material: peripheral blood. The gene calls are TRBV7-2 and TRBJ1-5; possibly TRBD1 for D (5 bases). CDR3 protein: CASSPRGNSGNQPQHF. As DNA, the CDR3 is TGTGCCAGCAGCCCCCGGGGGAATAGCGGCAATCAGCCCCAGCATTTT.